A selection of T cell receptor beta chains follows, all from one sample in a study of response to subunit inactivated influenza vaccine. One entry per CDR3 protein results from TCRdb running MiXCR on the RT-PCR reads. Seen here are around 320,000 distinct CDR3 sequences, roughly 20% observed once, and the top ten hold about 9.3%. Sequences were derived from PBMCs from blood, sampled less than 22 months after vaccination. These receptors originate from a man between 50 and 75 years old who received an inactivated influenza vaccine. Both conserved end residues are trimmed from each CDR3. A D gene is named only where the DNA matches it firmly.

d_gene	v_gene	j_gene	CDR3aa
TRBD2	TRBV3-1	TRBJ2-1	ASSQVRLAGYNEQF
.	TRBV5-1	TRBJ2-1	ASSLAGTPYNEQF
.	TRBV5-1	TRBJ2-1	ASSSRDSHEQF
TRBD1	TRBV25-1	TRBJ2-2	ASSEWGQVTGELF
TRBD2	TRBV11-2	TRBJ2-3	ASSRISGRAFTDTQY
.	TRBV2	TRBJ2-3	ASRTSTGPRTDTQY
.	TRBV6-5	TRBJ1-1	ASSYFGEGSEAF
TRBD2	TRBV7-6	TRBJ2-3	ASSLGLAGGPATDTQY
.	TRBV12-3/TRBV12-4	TRBJ2-7	ASSFGRSFEQY
.	TRBV4-3	TRBJ2-3	ASSLSSRQGTDTQY
TRBD1	TRBV12-3/TRBV12-4	TRBJ1-2	ASSTLDRGRGGYT